This T cell receptor beta chain was identified during a study of cytomegalovirus exposure and HLA in healthy donors. Turning to the study itself: Clustering assigned 81% of the approximately 400 genotyped donors to the Caucasian-associated ancestry cluster. Study-level points and caveats: A later analysis appeared to link common viral pathogens to several of the most significant clusters. Most of the TCR beta V segments (in an earlier analysis) were productive either about 90% or about 30% of the time.

The germline CDR1 and CDR2 sequences are SGHTS and YDEGEE. This CDR3 contains 16 residues. With V trimmed by 1 base and J by 3 bases, 3 bases remained unmatched. PCR primers comprised 60 Vbeta and 13 Jbeta primers. Repertoires were generated with immunoSEQ multiplex PCR, while TCRdb's copy carries only in-frame clones and drops some. Of around 140,000 clones listed, roughly 9% were seen once; the top ten hold about 7.5%. Points on this clone: Its specificity is unknown.

J is TRBJ1-3 and V is TRBV5-8, with 11 bases identical to TRBD1. The receptor was derived from a woman aged 40 to 49 in good health and CMV-seropositive. The specimen sequenced was PBMCs. CDR3 nucleotides: TGTGCCAGCAGCTTGAGGACAGGGGGCTTTGGAAACACCATATATTTT. Translating it yields CASSLRTGGFGNTIYF.